The clone carrying this TCR beta chain was seen only once. Antigen specificity is unknown. The treatment: about 20 received Ad26.COV2.S at low or high dose, single or two shots; 5 received placebo; per-sample allocation not given. Sampling happened 63 days after the first vaccine or placebo injection. This CDR3 comprises 15 residues. Trimming took 5 bases from V and 1 from J, leaving 12 bases between them. Germline CDR1 and CDR2: SGHAT and FQNNGV. Only in-frame clones appear in the TCRdb table, and some are missing; sequencing was by immunoSEQ multiplex PCR. The profile shows some 340,000 clones, 85% to 90% of them singletons. The record originates from a study of Ad26.COV2.S vaccination and SARS-CoV-2 variants. Study summary: Ad26.COV2.S given intramuscularly, once or twice 56 days apart. Study findings and constraints: Spike-specific responses of CD8+ and CD4+ T cells were reported to display substantial breadth after vaccination. The study found similar non-spike TCR breadth in vaccine and placebo recipients. People who got the vaccine had more spike-specific TCR breadth than people who got placebo.

This material consisted of peripheral blood, taken in a trial of Ad26.COV2.S vaccine versus placebo. The receptor comes from a person aged 18-60 years who received the Ad26.COV2.S COVID-19 vaccine or a placebo. V and J are TRBV11-2 and TRBJ1-3; no firm D call. CDR3 amino acids: CASSPRTASGNTIYF. DNA of the CDR3: TGTGCCAGCAGCCCGAGGACGGCATCTGGAAACACCATATATTTT.